Presented here are 30 T cell receptor beta chains from one specimen sequenced in a study of cytomegalovirus exposure and HLA in healthy donors. This PCR relied on a set of 60 Vbeta primers and 13 Jbeta primers. Using immunoSEQ multiplex PCR, the repertoire was profiled, and TCRdb retains in-frame clones only, with some absent. This table has roughly 58,000 clones, about 80% appearing once. Material for sequencing was PBMCs. These receptors were collected from a human donor in good health.

The chain joins TRBV7-3 to TRBJ2-6, with D perhaps matching TRBD2 (5 bases). CDR1 SGHTA and CDR2 FQGTGA come from the germline V gene. This CDR3 spans 14 amino acids. V was cut by 6 bases and J by 4 bases, with 10 bases left in between. The CDR3 DNA is TGTGCCAGCAGTCCTACGGGGGGGGCCAACGTCCTGACTTTC. It is translated as CASSPTGGANVLTF.

The chain employs TRBV10-3 and TRBJ2-7; D is perhaps TRBD1 (6 bases). CDR3 length: 15 amino acids. Trimming left V 0 bases short and J 5 bases short, with 14 bases between. The germline V gene has CDR1 ENHRY and CDR2 SYGVKD. The chain's CDR3 is CAISESVGARDEQYF. CDR3 bases: TGTGCCATCAGTGAGTCTGTGGGGGCGAGGGACGAGCAGTACTTC.

This clone was seen once. The rearrangement uses TRBV18 and TRBJ2-7, with a possible D match to TRBD2 (6 bases). The V gene's germline CDR1 is KGHSH and CDR2 LQKENI. Trimming cost V 3 bases and J 2 bases, with 11 bases left between them. This CDR3 contains 14 residues. CDR3 in DNA: TGTGCCAGCTCACCGGGACTGGCAACCTACGAGCAGTACTTC. Amino acid sequence: CASSPGLATYEQYF.

The chain couples TRBV30 to TRBJ1-3; 7 nucleotides agree with TRBD1. Germline V gene sequence: CDR1 GTSNPN, CDR2 SVGIG (reference sequence). The CDR3 is 15 residues long. V shed 1 base, J shed 4 bases, and the junction held 7 bases outside the gene matches. CDR3 loop: CAWSARGIQGNTIYF. Written as DNA, the CDR3 is TGTGCCTGGAGTGCCAGGGGGATACAAGGAAACACCATATATTTT. Looking up the rest from reference TRBV30 and TRBJ1-3 gives the full variable domain: SQTIHQWPATLVQPVGSPLSLECTVEGTSNPNLYWYRQAAGRGLQLLFYSVGIGQISSEVPQNLSASRPQDRQFILSSKKLLLSDSGFYLCAWSARGIQGNTIYFGEGSWLTVV.

This sequence joins TRBV15 and TRBJ2-2, with TRBD2 as a possible D gene (6 bases). V gave up 3 bases and J gave up 9 bases, with 17 bases separating them. This CDR3 has 15 amino acids. Germline V gene sequence: CDR1 LNHNV, CDR2 YYDKDF (reference sequence). The DNA of the CDR3 is TGTGCCACCAGCAGTTTGGGGCGGGGTTTTCGGGAGCTGTTTTTT. It yields the protein CATSSLGRGFRELFF. Full variable domain (rest looked up from reference TRBV15 and TRBJ2-2): DAMVIQNPRYQVTQFGKPVTLSCSQTLNHNVMYWYQQKSSQAPKLLFHYYDKDFNNEADTPDNFQSRRPNTSFCFLDIRSPGLGDTAMYLCATSSLGRGFRELFFGEGSRLTVL.

The chain uses TRBV20-1 and TRBJ2-7; the D gene is possibly TRBD1 (6 bases). V dropped 0 bases and J dropped 12 bases, with 12 bases sitting between them. Germline V gene lookup returns CDR1 DFQATT and CDR2 SNEGSKA (reference sequence). This CDR3 has 11 residues. In DNA, the CDR3 is TGCAGTGCTAGAGATCGGGGACAACTGTACTTC. Its protein is CSARDRGQLYF.

The chain links TRBV2 to TRBJ2-2, with D possibly matching TRBD2 (6 bases). This CDR3 has 14 amino acids. V was trimmed by 7 bases and J by 3 bases, leaving 12 bases between them. Germline V gene sequence: CDR1 SNHLY, CDR2 FYNNEI. In DNA, the CDR3 is TGTGCCAGCAAGGTTCCTAGCGACACCGGGGAGCTGTTTTTT. Translated, it gives CASKVPSDTGELFF.

A few counts support this clone. The gene calls are TRBV6-6 and TRBJ1-2; 11 bases align to TRBD1. The germline V gene has CDR1 MNHNY and CDR2 SVGAGI (reference sequence). The trim removed 2 bases at V and 6 bases at J, leaving 2 bases unmatched. The CDR3 loop spans 14 amino acids. The CDR3: CASSYGQGADGYTF. The CDR3 coding sequence is TGTGCCAGCAGTTACGGACAGGGGGCAGATGGCTACACCTTC.

This sequence joins TRBV10-2 and TRBJ2-3; the match to TRBD2 covers 12 bases. This CDR3 contains 18 residues. Germline values: CDR1 WSHSY, CDR2 SAAADI. Losses at the gene ends were 2 bases for V and 2 bases for J; bases not matched to a gene: 8. CDR3 in DNA: TGCGCCAGCAGTGAGACTAGCGGGAGGCCTCCTAACACAGATACGCAGTATTTT. It specifies CASSETSGRPPNTDTQYF.

The chain couples TRBV29-1 to TRBJ1-2, with D perhaps TRBD1 (5 bases). The germline V gene encodes CDR1 SQVTM and CDR2 ANQGSEA. V gave up 7 bases and J gave up 0 bases, with 9 bases separating them. The length of the CDR3 is 12 residues. The CDR3 region is CSARDSNYGYTF. The CDR3 DNA reads TGCAGCGCCAGGGATTCTAACTATGGCTACACCTTC.

This clone was picked up one time. The chain combines TRBV5-1 with TRBJ2-5, with D perhaps matching TRBD2 (5 bases). The germline CDR1 and CDR2 sequences are SGHRS and YFSETQ. V lost 7 bases and J lost 5, with 15 bases in between. The length of the CDR3 is 13 residues. CDR3 loop: CASLDLAWETQYF. CDR3 sequence (DNA): TGCGCCAGCCTAGACCTAGCTTGGGAGACCCAGTACTTC.

The chain uses TRBV5-1 and TRBJ2-1; 16 positions match TRBD2. The CDR3 loop spans 16 amino acids. V lost 1 base and J lost 10; bases outside the gene matches: 5. Germline CDR1 reads SGHRS; CDR2 reads YFSETQ. This CDR3 reads CASSLRAGLAGGEQFF. The CDR3 nucleotides are TGCGCCAGCAGCTTGAGAGCGGGACTAGCGGGAGGGGAGCAGTTCTTC.

In DNA form, the CDR3 reads TGTGCCAGCAGAGACTCAACAGATACGCAGTATTTT. This encodes CASRDSTDTQYF. The chain employs TRBV25-1 and TRBJ2-3; D is uncertain. V was clipped by 6 bases and J by 3 bases, with 7 bases between them. This CDR3 region has 12 residues. The V gene's germline CDR1 is MGHDK and CDR2 SYGVNS.

The chain combines TRBV27 with TRBJ2-7, with D perhaps matching TRBD2 (6 bases). Germline values: CDR1 MNHEY, CDR2 SMNVEV (reference sequence). CDR3 size: 18 residues. Trimming removed 6 bases from V and 3 bases from J, with 27 bases in between. The CDR3 here is CASSPSPGTFPGLYEQYF. CDR3 DNA: TGTGCCAGCAGCCCCAGTCCCGGGACTTTCCCGGGCCTCTACGAGCAGTACTTC.

This clone was picked up one time. The chain carries TRBV5-1 and TRBJ1-4; D ambiguous. This CDR3 comprises 19 residues. Germline loops: CDR1 SGHRS, CDR2 YFSETQ. V lost 0 bases to trimming and J lost 0 bases, with 18 bases between them. The CDR3 nucleotides are TGCGCCAGCAGCTTGGGCGTGGTGCCGTCCCCCACAACTAATGAAAAACTGTTTTTT. Its translation is CASSLGVVPSPTTNEKLFF.

This rearrangement joins TRBV10-3 to TRBJ1-2, with 8 bases aligning to TRBD1. Germline V gives CDR1 ENHRY, CDR2 SYGVKD. V shed 6 bases and J 4 bases; nucleotides not matched to a gene: 7. This CDR3 comprises 14 residues. CDR3 residues: CAISEGRGLYGYTF. CDR3 DNA: TGTGCCATCAGCGAGGGCAGGGGGCTCTATGGCTACACCTTC.

The chain has TRBV5-6 and TRBJ2-4; weak D call: TRBD1 (5 bases). The CDR3 is 15 amino acids. Germline CDR1 SGHDT, CDR2 YYEEEE. Trimming stripped 0 bases from V and 1 base from J, with 8 bases between. The CDR3 sequence is CASSLGGRAKNIQYF. CDR3 nucleotide sequence: TGTGCCAGCAGCTTGGGGGGCAGGGCCAAAAACATTCAGTACTTC.

The gene calls are TRBV7-8 and TRBJ2-1; no clear D. V was shortened by 4 bases and J by 6 bases, with 25 bases between the two germline ends. From germline, CDR1 is SGHVS and CDR2 FQNEAQ. The CDR3 contains 18 residues. The CDR3 loop reads CASSSVSSRRFRINEQFF. CDR3 DNA: TGTGCCAGCAGCTCAGTGTCTAGTAGGCGGTTTCGGATCAATGAGCAGTTCTTC.

The chain combines TRBV18 with TRBJ2-1; D is unclear. The CDR3 length is 16 residues. The germline CDR1 and CDR2 sequences are KGHSH and LQKENI. The V gene lost 0 bases and the J gene lost 6 bases, with 15 bases spanning the gap. The CDR3 loop is CASSPPGSVVINEQFF. The DNA for the CDR3 is TGTGCCAGCTCACCACCGGGCTCAGTGGTCATCAATGAGCAGTTCTTC.

The gene calls are TRBV4-1 and TRBJ2-3; 9 nucleotides align to TRBD2. Germline V gene data show CDR1 as MGHRA and CDR2 as YSYEKL. CDR3 length equals 15 residues. After removal of 2 bases from V and 1 base from J, the junction contained 1 base not matched to a gene. The CDR3 nucleotides read TGCGCCAGCAGCCAAATAGCGGGAGGCACAGATACGCAGTATTTT. Amino acid sequence: CASSQIAGGTDTQYF.

This chain connects TRBV13 to TRBJ2-5; D may be TRBD2 (5 bases). This CDR3 region has 16 residues. Trimming pared 4 bases from V and 4 bases from J, leaving 19 bases between. Germline values: CDR1 PRHDT, CDR2 FYEKMQ (reference sequence). CDR3 coding DNA: TGTGCCAGCAGCTCTTACCCCGGGAATGTCGGAGAGACCCAGTACTTC. It specifies CASSSYPGNVGETQYF. The complete variable domain, with remaining parts taken from reference TRBV13 and TRBJ2-5, reads AAGVIQSPRHLIKEKRETATLKCYPIPRHDTVYWYQQGPGQDPQFLISFYEKMQSDKGSIPDRFSAQQFSDYHSELNMSSLELGDSALYFCASSSYPGNVGETQYFGPGTRLLVL.

V usage is TRBV5-4 and J usage is TRBJ2-4, with 12 bases lining up with TRBD2. The CDR3 length is 18 residues. Trimming at V came to 5 bases and at J to 0 bases, leaving 9 bases not matched to a gene. The germline CDR1 and CDR2 sequences are SGHNT and YYREEE (reference sequence). This CDR3 reads CASSYGLAGTLAKNIQYF. The CDR3 bases are TGTGCCAGCAGTTACGGACTAGCGGGGACACTAGCCAAAAACATTCAGTACTTC.

The V and J genes are TRBV11-2 and TRBJ1-2; D is perhaps TRBD1 (6 bases). Looked up from germline, CDR1 is SGHAT and CDR2 is FQNNGV. The CDR3 is 14 amino acids. Trimming removed 5 bases at V and 3 bases at J, with 13 bases between. The CDR3 bases are TGTGCCAGCAGCCCAGCGGCAGGGGACTATGGCTACACCTTC. It is translated as CASSPAAGDYGYTF.

The chain couples TRBV9 to TRBJ1-1; possible D gene TRBD1, 6 bases. The V end was cut by 0 bases, the J end by 6 bases, with 15 bases between. The CDR3 is 15 amino acids. Germline assignment: CDR1 SGDLS and CDR2 YYNGEE. The CDR3 bases are TGTGCCAGCAGCGTAGGGGGGGGCGTTAGCGCTGAAGCTTTCTTT. It yields the protein CASSVGGGVSAEAFF. Variable domain in full (rest from reference TRBV9 and TRBJ1-1): DSGVTQTPKHLITATGQRVTLRCSPRSGDLSVYWYQQSLDQGLQFLIQYYNGEERAKGNILERFSAQQFPDLHSELNLSSLELGDSALYFCASSVGGGVSAEAFFGQGTRLTVV.

V is TRBV11-2 and J is TRBJ2-4; D might be TRBD2 (6 bases). This CDR3 is built from 17 residues. The V gene's germline CDR1 is SGHAT and CDR2 FQNNGV. Trimming pared 0 bases from V and 1 base from J, leaving 13 bases between. The CDR3 reads CASSLESWGLAKNIQYF. CDR3 nucleotide sequence: TGTGCCAGCAGCTTAGAGAGTTGGGGACTGGCCAAAAACATTCAGTACTTC.

This clone was recorded only once. This chain joins TRBV13 and TRBJ2-4; weak D call: TRBD1 (5 bases). The V end was cut by 4 bases, the J end by 2 bases, with 27 bases between. CDR3 size: 20 residues. CDR1 PRHDT and CDR2 FYEKMQ come from the germline V gene (reference sequence). The CDR3 spells CASSWWGYQLSVISKNIQYF. DNA of the CDR3: TGTGCCAGCAGCTGGTGGGGCTACCAGCTCTCCGTTATTTCCAAAAACATTCAGTACTTC.

The chain has TRBV4-1 and TRBJ2-7; TRBD1 aligns across 7 bases. V was pared by 4 bases and J by 5 bases, with 8 bases of the junction left unmatched. The CDR3 length is 14 residues. CDR1 and CDR2 from the germline V gene are MGHRA and YSYEKL. The CDR3 sequence: CASSPLTGLNEQYF. As DNA, the CDR3 is TGCGCCAGCAGCCCGTTGACAGGGTTGAACGAGCAGTACTTC.

This clone was counted a few times. J is TRBJ2-7 and V is TRBV7-2; the D gene is possibly TRBD2 (6 bases). From germline, CDR1 is SGHTA and CDR2 FQGNSA. V lost 4 bases, J lost 6 bases, and 19 bases lay in between. This CDR3 has 15 residues. CDR3 loop: CASSSRSGTSGEQYF. As DNA, the CDR3 is TGTGCCAGCAGCTCGAGATCCGGGACTTCGGGCGAGCAGTACTTC. Full variable domain (missing parts from reference TRBV7-2 and TRBJ2-7): GAGVSQSPSNKVTEKGKDVELRCDPISGHTALYWYRQSLGQGLEFLIYFQGNSAPDKSGLPSDRFSAERTGGSVSTLTIQRTQQEDSAVYLCASSSRSGTSGEQYFGPGTRLTVT.

In its sample, this clone was seen once. The V gene is TRBV30, the J gene TRBJ2-6, with D perhaps matching TRBD1 (6 bases). This CDR3 contains 16 residues. Per germline, CDR1 GTSNPN and CDR2 SVGIG (reference sequence). Trimming took off 3 bases at V and 0 bases at J, with 12 bases between the two ends. The DNA of the CDR3 is TGTGCCTGGAGGTGGGGGACAAACTCTGGGGCCAACGTCCTGACTTTC. This encodes CAWRWGTNSGANVLTF.

The table lists this clone with a few counts. This chain uses TRBV6-4 with TRBJ2-2; TRBD2 matches 8 bases. Looked up from germline, CDR1 is MRHNA and CDR2 is SNTAGT. The CDR3 totals 17 residues. J was trimmed by 0 bases and V by 0 bases; bases with no gene match: 3. The DNA for the CDR3 is TGTGCCAGCAGTGACTCAGGGCGGGGGGCGAACACCGGGGAGCTGTTTTTT. Protein product: CASSDSGRGANTGELFF.